Listed below are T cell receptor beta chains from one sample, sequenced in a study of cytomegalovirus exposure and HLA in healthy donors. Sequencing was performed with immunoSEQ multiplex PCR; in TCRdb, only in-frame clones are kept and a portion is missing. The table includes tens of thousands of clones, about two thirds detected once. The sample taken for sequencing was PBMCs. These TCRs come from a woman aged 45-65 years in good health and CMV-seropositive. Each CDR3 is given with its conserved first and last residue. D genes are given only for firm matches. The size field is filled for only some rows; it gives once, few, many or a size class.

CDR3 length	V gene	clone size	D gene	J gene	CDR3 DNA	CDR3 protein
19	TRBV7-9	-	-	TRBJ1-6	TGTGCCAGCAGCCCAGGGCGGCGGGGGACTACCCATCACGATTCACCCCTCCACTTT	CASSPGRRGTTHHDSPLHF
15	TRBV6-5	once	TRBD1	TRBJ1-1	TGTGCCAGCAGTTACTTCACAGGGGGCAGTGAGAAAGCTTTCTTT	CASSYFTGGSEKAFF
20	TRBV2	-	TRBD2	TRBJ2-4	TGTGCCAGCAGTGACGAGACTAGCGGGGGGGACGATATAGCCAAAAACATTCAGTACTTC	CASSDETSGGDDIAKNIQYF
15	TRBV7-3	-	-	TRBJ2-3	TGTGCCAGCAGCTCCCTAGGGGGGGGGCCATATACGCAGTATTTT	CASSSLGGGPYTQYF
16	TRBV15	-	-	TRBJ1-5	TGTGCCACCAGCAGAGCTCTTGGGCAGGGCGGTCAGCCCCAGCATTTT	CATSRALGQGGQPQHF
15	TRBV11-2	-	-	TRBJ2-2	TGTGCCAGCAGCTTAGGTGGGGGGACCACCGGGGAGCTGTTTTTT	CASSLGGGTTGELFF
16	TRBV18	-	TRBD1	TRBJ2-1	TGTGCCAGCTCACCCGGACAGGGGGGAAGGCTGAATGAGCAGTTCTTC	CASSPGQGGRLNEQFF
14	TRBV19	-	TRBD1	TRBJ2-6	TGTGCCATTTCGACAGGGTCTGGGGCCAACGTCCTGACTTTC	CAISTGSGANVLTF
14	TRBV5-1	-	-	TRBJ1-2	TGCGCCAGCAGCTTGGGCCAGGGTAACTATGGCTACACCTTC	CASSLGQGNYGYTF
14	TRBV28	-	-	TRBJ1-3	TGTGCCAGCGAGTCACAGGGCCCTGGAAACACCATATATTTT	CASESQGPGNTIYF
16	TRBV7-8	once	TRBD2	TRBJ2-5	TGTGCCAGCAGCTCCTTACTAGCGGGGGGACAAGAGACCCAGTACTTC	CASSSLLAGGQETQYF
16	TRBV5-1	-	-	TRBJ1-1	TGCGCCAGCAGCTACACCTCAGGGCCTGAGGACACTGAAGCTTTCTTT	CASSYTSGPEDTEAFF
13	TRBV29-1	-	-	TRBJ1-2	TGCAGCGTCCCTGCGGGGGGGATCTATGGCTACACCTTC	CSVPAGGIYGYTF
19	TRBV14	-	-	TRBJ1-3	TGTGCCAGCAGCCCCCCAAGGAGTCTGGGTGAGCAGTCTGGAAACACCATATATTTT	CASSPPRSLGEQSGNTIYF
16	TRBV10-3	few	-	TRBJ1-5	TGTGCCATCAGTGAGTCAAAAGACGCGTCAGGCCAGCCCCAGCATTTT	CAISESKDASGQPQHF